These T cell receptor beta chains were read from a single sample in a study of shared clonotypes between healthy human individuals. Libraries were prepared by immunoSEQ multiplex PCR; TCRdb keeps only in-frame clonotypes and omits some of them. The table lists under 2,500,000 clones, around 95% of them singletons. The sequenced sample was naive CD4+ T cells sorted from blood. The receptors were sampled from a young man in good health. Both conserved end residues are part of each CDR3. D genes are given only for firm matches. Only some rows state a clone size, as once, few, many or a class for expanded clones.

J,D,size,V,CDR3
TRBJ2-3,TRBD2,.,TRBV10-3,CATGPPLAGVSDTQYF
TRBJ1-5,.,.,TRBV6-1,CASSEYSGPGNQPQHF
TRBJ1-1,.,once,TRBV5-1,CASSSDRSKGAFF
TRBJ1-5,.,.,TRBV7-9,CASSPPGTRNQPQHF
TRBJ2-3,.,.,TRBV5-1,CASRSGFSTDTQYF
TRBJ1-1,TRBD1,.,TRBV7-9,CASSLPGGYTEAFF
TRBJ2-7,.,.,TRBV28,CASSTPDRYEQYF
TRBJ2-1,TRBD2,.,TRBV28,CASTGLADGEQFF
TRBJ2-7,.,once,TRBV5-1,CASSPELAPVQQYF
TRBJ2-4,.,.,TRBV5-1,CASSLVGGADIQYF
TRBJ2-3,TRBD2,.,TRBV6-5,CASSPGGSTDTQYF
TRBJ2-1,.,.,TRBV28,CASSLGGASSYNEQFF
TRBJ2-3,.,.,TRBV7-2,CASSPLPTQYF
TRBJ2-5,.,.,TRBV7-2,CASSLKNGETQYF
TRBJ2-7,.,.,TRBV27,CASSLRPTYEQYF
TRBJ2-3,.,.,TRBV27,CASSLRQGPYQKYF
TRBJ2-5,.,.,TRBV10-3,CAISEWGFPETQYF
TRBJ1-6,.,few,TRBV7-2,CASSTYRQDSPLHF
TRBJ1-4,.,.,TRBV2,CASRQGLEKLFF
TRBJ2-1,.,.,TRBV10-3,CAISEDSMTQGNEQFF
TRBJ2-5,TRBD2,.,TRBV7-7,CASSTKAGVTQYF
TRBJ2-7,TRBD1,.,TRBV29-1,CSASRTGGREQYF
TRBJ1-5,.,.,TRBV2,CASNTQGNSNQPQHF
TRBJ1-4,.,once,TRBV7-7,CASSLKGHNEKLFF
TRBJ2-7,.,.,TRBV6-6,CASSERPYEQYF
TRBJ2-7,TRBD1,.,TRBV5-1,CASSFSTGGDEQYF
TRBJ1-1,TRBD1,.,TRBV6-5,CASSSTDRVNTEAFF